The 29 T cell receptor beta chains below come from one sample, sequenced in a study of cytomegalovirus exposure and HLA in healthy donors. PCR was performed using 60 Vbeta and 13 Jbeta primers. Profiled with immunoSEQ multiplex PCR; TCRdb holds only in-frame clones, not every one. The sample includes over 100,000 clones, approximately 80% of them seen just once. The sequencing input was PBMCs. The receptor source for this set is a woman between 18 and 29 years old in good health and CMV-seropositive.

For this clone: In this CDR3 the conserved last residue, phenylalanine or tryptophan, is missing, so a read error is likely. The chain links TRBV30 to TRBJ1-5, with 7 bases fitting TRBD1. The trim removed 3 bases at V and 3 bases at J, leaving 8 bases unmatched. The CDR3 loop spans 15 amino acids. The germline V gene has CDR1 GTSNPN and CDR2 SVGIG (reference sequence). The CDR3 loop is CAWRRQGSVNQPQHV. In DNA, the CDR3 is TGTGCCTGGAGGAGACAGGGCTCGGTCAATCAGCCCCAGCATGTT.

This clone was seen once. The chain recombines TRBV29-1 with TRBJ1-1, with 11 nucleotides matching TRBD1. This CDR3 is 14 amino acids long. The trim removed 3 bases at V and 5 bases at J, leaving 5 bases unmatched. The germline V gene encodes CDR1 SQVTM and CDR2 ANQGSEA. The CDR3 nucleotides read TGCAGCGTTGATAGGGGACAGGGGGGTACTGAAGCTTTCTTT. Its protein is CSVDRGQGGTEAFF.

The V call is TRBV15, the J call TRBJ2-7, with D perhaps matching TRBD2 (5 bases). The CDR3 contains 12 residues. CDR1 is LNHNV and CDR2 is YYDKDF in the germline V gene (reference sequence). V was shortened by 1 base and J by 5 bases, with 6 bases between the two germline ends. CDR3 amino acids: CATSRVGDEQYF. CDR3 nucleotide sequence: TGTGCCACCAGCAGAGTCGGGGACGAGCAGTACTTC.

The J gene is TRBJ1-1, the V gene TRBV29-1; 9 positions agree with TRBD1. The CDR3 totals 19 residues. Trimming at V came to 1 base and at J to 5 bases, leaving 20 bases not matched to a gene. The germline V gene encodes CDR1 SQVTM and CDR2 ANQGSEA. The CDR3 nucleotides read TGCAGCGTTGAAGGACCTCCGGGACAGGGAACATTGTGGTCGACTGAAGCTTTCTTT. Residues: CSVEGPPGQGTLWSTEAFF.

The sample holds a few counts of this clone. This chain connects TRBV5-1 to TRBJ2-7; 8 nucleotides line up with TRBD1. The V gene's germline CDR1 is SGHRS and CDR2 YFSETQ. V dropped 0 bases and J dropped 3; count of bases not matched to a gene: 8. The CDR3 spans 16 residues. The CDR3 reads CASSLAPTGGYYEQYF. As DNA, the CDR3 is TGCGCCAGCAGCTTGGCCCCCACAGGGGGGTACTACGAGCAGTACTTC.

The J gene is TRBJ1-4, the V gene TRBV19, with TRBD1 identical over 9 bases. CDR1 is LNHDA, CDR2 SQIVND, per germline (reference sequence). This CDR3 has 17 amino acids. Trimming took 5 bases from V and 0 from J; bases not matched to a gene: 7. This chain's CDR3 is CASSEQGAGATNEKLFF. The CDR3 region has the DNA TGTGCCAGTAGTGAACAGGGGGCCGGGGCAACTAATGAAAAACTGTTTTTT.

V usage is TRBV29-1 and J usage is TRBJ1-5; 8 nucleotides agree with TRBD1. The V gene end was trimmed by 4 bases and the J gene end by 6 bases; junction bases not matched to a gene: 8. The CDR3 loop spans 14 amino acids. CDR1 is SQVTM, CDR2 ANQGSEA, per germline. CDR3 sequence: CSVGWDRPGQPQHF. Here the CDR3 DNA reads TGCAGCGTTGGTTGGGACAGGCCTGGTCAGCCCCAGCATTTT.

The chain carries TRBV6-1 and TRBJ2-7; 7 bases fit TRBD2. The V gene end was trimmed by 6 bases and the J gene end by 1 base; junction bases not matched to a gene: 3. This CDR3 region has 13 residues. Per germline, CDR1 MNHNS and CDR2 SASEGT. CDR3 nucleotides: TGTGCCAGCAGGGGACTAACTTCCTACGAGCAGTACTTC. This gives the protein CASRGLTSYEQYF.

This clone was seen a handful of times. The chain has TRBV30 and TRBJ2-7; D uncertain. CDR3 length: 14 residues. CDR1 and CDR2 from the germline V gene are GTSNPN and SVGIG (reference sequence). The V and J ends lost 2 bases and 2 bases respectively, with 13 bases between them. The CDR3 sequence: CAWSSGFRAYEQYF. CDR3 nucleotides: TGTGCCTGGAGTTCCGGGTTCCGGGCCTACGAGCAGTACTTC.

The chain has TRBV4-1 and TRBJ2-7, with D maybe TRBD1 (6 bases). The germline CDR1 and CDR2 sequences are MGHRA and YSYEKL. Deletions cut 1 base from V and 0 bases from J, with 7 bases between. The CDR3 contains 14 residues. Here the CDR3 DNA reads TGCGCCAGCAGCCAAGGCAGGGGCTCCTACGAGCAGTACTTC. Translating it yields CASSQGRGSYEQYF.

In this sample, this clone turned up a few times. The chain combines TRBV5-1 with TRBJ1-1; 7 bases fit TRBD1. Germline-derived CDR1 and CDR2 are SGHRS and YFSETQ. The V and J ends lost 4 bases and 3 bases, in that order; junction bases with no gene match: 12. The CDR3 totals 16 residues. As DNA, the CDR3 is TGCGCCAGCAGCCCTTCCGGACAGGTCAGAGACACTGAAGCTTTCTTT. Encoded protein: CASSPSGQVRDTEAFF.

The CDR3 reads CASSQDTGGRETQYF. The CDR3 coding sequence is TGTGCCAGCAGCCAAGATACAGGGGGGCGCGAGACCCAGTACTTC. The chain couples TRBV14 to TRBJ2-5; 8 positions agree with TRBD1. This CDR3 comprises 15 residues. Germline V lookup: CDR1 SGHDN, CDR2 FVKESK. J lost 5 bases, V lost 0 bases, and 5 bases had no gene match.

The J gene is TRBJ2-2, the V gene TRBV5-1; D remains unclear. From germline, CDR1 is SGHRS and CDR2 YFSETQ. Trimming removed 0 bases from V and 2 bases from J, with 8 bases in between. CDR3 length equals 15 residues. The CDR3, as DNA: TGCGCCAGCAGCTTGGGGCTGGTAAACACCGGGGAGCTGTTTTTT. It specifies CASSLGLVNTGELFF. Supplemented by reference TRBV5-1 and TRBJ2-2, the full variable domain reads KAGVTQTPRYLIKTRGQQVTLSCSPISGHRSVSWYQQTPGQGLQFLFEYFSETQRNKGNFPGRFSGRQFSNSRSEMNVSTLELGDSALYLCASSLGLVNTGELFFGEGSRLTVL.

In this sample, this clone turned up a few times. DNA of the CDR3: TGTGCCAGCAGTGAAGCCGGGACAGGGCTGGGCGAGCAGTACTTC. Its translation is CASSEAGTGLGEQYF. V and J are TRBV2 and TRBJ2-7; 9 positions agree with TRBD1. The CDR3 sequence is 15 residues long. The V gene's germline CDR1 is SNHLY and CDR2 FYNNEI. J gave up 6 bases and V 0 bases, and 6 bases lay outside the gene matches.

A few counts support this clone. The CDR3 nucleotides are TGTGCCAGCAGCTTGCTCCTCACCTCGGGACAGGGTGTCCACGAGCAGTACTTC. Protein sequence: CASSLLLTSGQGVHEQYF. The rearrangement links TRBV5-6 to TRBJ2-7, with 9 bases fitting TRBD1. Germline V gives CDR1 SGHDT, CDR2 YYEEEE. V dropped 1 base and J dropped 5; count of bases not matched to a gene: 16. This CDR3 has 18 amino acids.

The V call is TRBV21-1, the J call TRBJ1-1. TRBV21-1 is termed a pseudogene. This CDR3 is 14 amino acids long. The CDR3 nucleotides read TGTGCCAGCAGCAAAGGGGGGGGGTTCACTGAAGCTTTCTTT. It yields the protein CASSKGGGFTEAFF.

This clone was detected a few times. The chain combines TRBV30 with TRBJ1-3, with D perhaps matching TRBD1 (5 bases). The germline V gene encodes CDR1 GTSNPN and CDR2 SVGIG (reference sequence). The CDR3 consists of 14 residues. V dropped 5 bases and J dropped 4 bases, with 15 bases sitting between them. The CDR3 bases are TGTGCCTGGGGAGCGGGGACCACAGGAAACACCATATATTTT. This encodes CAWGAGTTGNTIYF.

The V and J genes are TRBV28 and TRBJ2-2; a possible D gene is TRBD1 (6 bases). Looked up from germline, CDR1 is MDHEN and CDR2 is SYDVKM. V dropped 6 bases and J dropped 4 bases, with 9 bases sitting between them. This CDR3 is built from 13 residues. CDR3 protein: CASRRGSTGELFF. The CDR3 DNA sequence: TGTGCCAGCAGGAGGGGGTCCACCGGGGAGCTGTTTTTT.

The table lists this clone with a count of one. The chain joins TRBV5-6 to TRBJ2-7, with D possibly being TRBD1 (6 bases). This CDR3 is 13 amino acids long. The germline CDR1 and CDR2 sequences are SGHDT and YYEEEE. Trimming stripped 3 bases from V and 4 bases from J, with 11 bases between. This chain's CDR3 is CASSSGVGYEQYF. CDR3 sequence (DNA): TGTGCCAGCAGCTCAGGGGTAGGTTACGAGCAGTACTTC.

The chain combines TRBV11-2 with TRBJ2-3; perhaps TRBD2 as D (6 bases). The germline gives CDR1 SGHAT, CDR2 FQNNGV. V was cut by 0 bases and J by 5 bases, with 9 bases left in between. This CDR3 spans 14 amino acids. CDR3 sequence: CASSLDVREDTQYF. CDR3 coding DNA: TGTGCCAGCAGCTTAGATGTGCGGGAAGATACGCAGTATTTT.

The chain joins TRBV5-1 to TRBJ2-3; 9 bases match TRBD2. CDR3 size: 15 residues. Germline CDR1 and CDR2: SGHRS and YFSETQ. The J segment lost 3 bases and the V segment lost 3 bases, leaving 5 bases of the junction unmatched. CDR3 sequence reads: CASSWGSGSTDTQYF. CDR3 nucleotides: TGCGCCAGCAGCTGGGGTAGCGGGAGTACAGATACGCAGTATTTT. Full variable domain (rest looked up from reference TRBV5-1 and TRBJ2-3): KAGVTQTPRYLIKTRGQQVTLSCSPISGHRSVSWYQQTPGQGLQFLFEYFSETQRNKGNFPGRFSGRQFSNSRSEMNVSTLELGDSALYLCASSWGSGSTDTQYFGPGTRLTVL.

V usage is TRBV5-7 and J usage is TRBJ2-7, with 8 bases fitting TRBD1. TRBV5-7 is assigned to the ORF class and has an uncertain function. The CDR3 runs 15 residues. V was pared by 5 bases and J by 7 bases, with 14 bases of the junction left unmatched. The CDR3 sequence is CASRRQGKRGWEQYF. The DNA of the CDR3 is TGTGCCAGCAGGAGACAGGGGAAAAGGGGTTGGGAGCAGTACTTC.

The V gene is TRBV11-3, the J gene TRBJ2-7; 9 positions agree with TRBD1. Germline V CDR1 and CDR2: SGHNT, YENEEA. The CDR3 is made up of 16 amino acids. V lost 5 bases to trimming and J lost 0 bases; unmatched junction nucleotides: 8. CDR3 sequence reads: CASSRWTGDSSYEQYF. The CDR3 nucleotides read TGTGCCAGCAGCCGTTGGACAGGGGATTCCTCCTACGAGCAGTACTTC.

The V gene is TRBV27, the J gene TRBJ2-7; 7 nucleotides agree with TRBD2. The V gene's germline CDR1 is MNHEY and CDR2 SMNVEV (reference sequence). V lost 6 bases, J lost 3 bases, and 14 bases stayed unmatched. This CDR3 is 16 amino acids long. CDR3 nucleotides: TGTGCCAGCAGCCGAAAAGCTAGCGGAGTGATCTACGAGCAGTACTTC. Amino acid sequence: CASSRKASGVIYEQYF.

V is TRBV30 and J is TRBJ2-1; 8 bases are a match to TRBD1. Germline CDR1 GTSNPN, CDR2 SVGIG (reference sequence). V lost 2 bases and J lost 5; bases outside the gene matches: 5. The CDR3 is 14 residues long. This chain's CDR3 is CAWSTDREHNEQFF. As DNA, the CDR3 is TGTGCCTGGAGTACGGACAGGGAGCACAATGAGCAGTTCTTC. The whole variable domain, filled in from reference TRBV30 and TRBJ2-1, reads SQTIHQWPATLVQPVGSPLSLECTVEGTSNPNLYWYRQAAGRGLQLLFYSVGIGQISSEVPQNLSASRPQDRQFILSSKKLLLSDSGFYLCAWSTDREHNEQFFGPGTRLTVL.

In regard to this clone: Since no conserved phenylalanine or tryptophan closes the CDR3, a read error is the likely cause. The J gene is TRBJ1-1, the V gene TRBV5-6; D is undetermined. V dropped 5 bases and J dropped 3 bases, with 11 bases sitting between them. The CDR3 spans 13 residues. Germline V gene sequence: CDR1 SGHDT, CDR2 YYEEEE. The CDR3 region is CASSTGPYTEAFV. The CDR3 DNA reads TGTGCCAGCAGTACGGGTCCTTACACTGAAGCTTTCGTT.

CDR3 loop: CASSQVTGSGETQYF. CDR3 nucleotide sequence: TGCGCCAGCAGCCAAGTAACAGGGTCCGGGGAAACCCAGTACTTC. The chain uses TRBV4-1 and TRBJ2-7; TRBD1 is a possible D gene (6 bases). The CDR3 has 15 residues. V lost 1 base and J lost 10, with 20 bases in between. CDR1 is MGHRA and CDR2 is YSYEKL in the germline V gene.

V and J are TRBV6-1 and TRBJ2-5; TRBD2 matches at 9 bases. V shed 8 bases, J shed 5 bases, and the junction held 6 bases outside the gene matches. CDR1 is MNHNS, CDR2 SASEGT, per germline. The CDR3 runs 13 residues. The CDR3 here is CASAGTSMETQYF. The DNA for the CDR3 is TGTGCCAGCGCCGGGACTAGCATGGAGACCCAGTACTTC.

This chain joins TRBV7-8 and TRBJ1-3, with a tentative D call TRBD1 (5 bases). The V end lost 5 bases, the J end lost 3 bases, and 14 bases lay between the germline ends. Per germline, CDR1 SGHVS and CDR2 FQNEAQ. The CDR3 spans 15 residues. The CDR3 DNA reads TGTGCCAGCAGCGCACGCCGGGACTTTGGAAACACCATATATTTT. Translating it yields CASSARRDFGNTIYF. Combining the CDR3 with reference TRBV7-8 and TRBJ1-3 gives the whole variable domain GAGVSQSPRYKVAKRGQDVALRCDPISGHVSLFWYQQALGQGPEFLTYFQNEAQLDKSGLPSDRFFAERPEGSVSTLKIQRTQQEDSAVYLCASSARRDFGNTIYFGEGSWLTVV.